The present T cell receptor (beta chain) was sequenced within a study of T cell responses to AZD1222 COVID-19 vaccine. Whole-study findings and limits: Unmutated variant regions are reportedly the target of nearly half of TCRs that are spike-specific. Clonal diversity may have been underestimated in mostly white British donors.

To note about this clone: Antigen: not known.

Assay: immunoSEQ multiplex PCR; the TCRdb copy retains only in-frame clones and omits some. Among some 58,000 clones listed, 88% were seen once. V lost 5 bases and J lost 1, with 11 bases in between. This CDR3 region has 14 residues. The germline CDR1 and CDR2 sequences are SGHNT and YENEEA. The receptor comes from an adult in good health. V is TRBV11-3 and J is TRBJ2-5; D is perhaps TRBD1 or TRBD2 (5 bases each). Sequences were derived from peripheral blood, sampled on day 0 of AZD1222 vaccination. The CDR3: CASSRRDVQETQYF. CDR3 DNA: TGTGCCAGCAGCCGCCGGGACGTCCAAGAGACCCAGTACTTC. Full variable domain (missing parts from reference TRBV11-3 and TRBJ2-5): EAGVVQSPRYKIIEKKQPVAFWCNPISGHNTLYWYLQNLGQGPELLIRYENEEAVDDSQLPKDRFSAERLKGVDSTLKIQPAELGDSAVYLCASSRRDVQETQYFGPGTRLLVL.